One and the same sample provided the 27 T cell receptor beta chains below, sequenced in a study of OX40 agonist ivuxolimab in advanced cancers. TCRdb's table, derived via immunoSEQ multiplex PCR, lists solely in-frame clones and lacks some. The data contain about 93,000 clones, under 95% of them seen just once; the ten biggest clones take up roughly 2.8%. The starting material was CD4+ or CD8+ T cells sorted from blood, obtained in a trial of the OX40 agonist ivuxolimab. The source is an adult with an advanced solid tumor such as melanoma, head and neck, liver or kidney cancer.

V and J are TRBV27 and TRBJ2-1; D ambiguous. The germline V gene encodes CDR1 MNHEY and CDR2 SMNVEV (reference sequence). V shed 0 bases and J shed 7 bases, with 7 bases lying between them. CDR3 size: 13 residues. CDR3 in amino acids: CASSLSMGNEQFF. CDR3 nucleotides: TGTGCCAGCAGTTTATCGATGGGGAATGAGCAGTTCTTC.

The rearrangement links TRBV19 to TRBJ2-1; 7 nucleotides match TRBD1. The CDR3 runs to 15 residues. V was pared by 6 bases and J by 0 bases, with 5 bases of the junction left unmatched. CDR1 and CDR2 (germline): LNHDA, SQIVND (reference sequence). CDR3: CASSVTGSSYNEQFF. In DNA, the CDR3 is TGTGCCAGTAGCGTGACAGGGAGCTCCTACAATGAGCAGTTCTTC.

This chain joins TRBV7-2 and TRBJ2-7; 7 nucleotides align to TRBD1. CDR3 size: 14 residues. The germline V gene has CDR1 SGHTA and CDR2 FQGNSA. Trimming removed 5 bases from V and 3 bases from J; junction bases left unmatched: 7. The CDR3 region has the DNA TGTGCCAGCAGCCATATCCGGGACAGCTACGAGCAGTACTTC. Protein: CASSHIRDSYEQYF.

The V and J genes are TRBV5-4 and TRBJ1-5, with a tentative D call TRBD1 (6 bases). With 0 bases removed from V and 4 bases from J, the gap between germline ends came to 8 bases. Per germline, CDR1 SGHNT and CDR2 YYREEE (reference sequence). The CDR3 has 14 residues. The CDR3 DNA reads TGTGCCAGCAGCTTGGAAGGGGGGAATCAGCCCCAGCATTTT. It yields the protein CASSLEGGNQPQHF.

The gene calls are TRBV29-1 and TRBJ2-1; 8 bases map to TRBD2. The CDR3 covers 15 residues. V lost 3 bases, J lost 0 bases, and 4 bases stayed unmatched. Germline CDR1 is SQVTM and CDR2 is ANQGSEA. The chain's CDR3 is CSVDSAGGSYNEQFF. CDR3 nucleotide sequence: TGCAGCGTTGACTCGGCGGGGGGCTCCTACAATGAGCAGTTCTTC.

The chain carries TRBV12-2 and TRBJ2-3; the D segment call TRBD2 is taken from the table without a DNA check. TRBV12-2 is given as a pseudogene. The CDR3 length is 18 residues. The CDR3 region has the DNA TGTGCAAGTCGCTTAGCGCGGGCGTCTCCTAACTACACAGATACGCAGTATTTT. Its translation: CASRLARASPNYTDTQYF.

As concerns this clone: The sample contains more than one DNA sequence encoding this CDR3. The rearrangement joins TRBV6-6 to TRBJ1-1; D is unresolved. Per germline, CDR1 MNHNY and CDR2 SVGAGI (reference sequence). V lost 6 bases, J lost 2 bases, and 7 bases lay in between. CDR3 length: 12 residues. The DNA for the CDR3 is TGTGCCAGCAGCCTTCTAAACACTGAAGCTTTCTTT. Protein sequence: CASSLLNTEAFF.

This sequence joins TRBV4-1 and TRBJ1-5; 8 bases fit TRBD1. The CDR3 consists of 15 residues. V was pared by 2 bases and J by 7 bases, with 7 bases of the junction left unmatched. The V gene's germline CDR1 is MGHRA and CDR2 YSYEKL. CDR3 sequence: CASSQSTRGLQPQHF. DNA of the CDR3: TGCGCCAGCAGCCAATCCACCAGGGGGCTGCAGCCCCAGCATTTT.

V gene TRBV6-4 combines with J gene TRBJ2-1, with D uncertain. This CDR3 spans 16 amino acids. V was clipped by 4 bases and J by 0 bases, with 13 bases between them. CDR1 is MRHNA and CDR2 is SNTAGT in the germline V gene. Written as DNA, the CDR3 is TGTGCCAGCAGTGTAGGACGGTTAAGCTCCTACAATGAGCAGTTCTTC. Amino acids: CASSVGRLSSYNEQFF.

This clone occurred once. V and J are TRBV28 and TRBJ1-4; D is undetermined. Germline V gives CDR1 MDHEN, CDR2 SYDVKM. The CDR3 is made up of 19 amino acids. Between the trimmed V and J ends, which lost 2 bases and 6 bases, there was a span of 25 bases. The CDR3 DNA follows: TGTGCCAGCAGTTTAGGGGTCGGAATCCGCCGGGCCGAAGATGAAAAACTGTTTTTT. Its protein is CASSLGVGIRRAEDEKLFF.

V gene TRBV5-4 combines with J gene TRBJ2-7, with 8 positions matching TRBD1. With V trimmed by 0 bases and J by 2 bases, 10 bases remained unmatched. This CDR3 has 17 residues. In germline, CDR1 is SGHNT, CDR2 YYREEE (reference sequence). The CDR3 nucleotides read TGTGCCAGCAGCTTGGAGGCAGGGGGCACCCTGGCCTACGAGCAGTACTTC. This codes for CASSLEAGGTLAYEQYF.

The rearrangement joins TRBV7-6 to TRBJ2-2; D remains ambiguous. Germline loops: CDR1 SGHVS, CDR2 FNYEAQ. Trimming pared 4 bases from V and 4 bases from J, leaving 7 bases between. This CDR3 region has 13 residues. Here the CDR3 DNA reads TGTGCCAGCAGCTCCATGGGCACCGGGGAGCTGTTTTTT. Translated: CASSSMGTGELFF.

The chain uses TRBV6-1 and TRBJ2-7; D could derive from TRBD1 or TRBD2 (5 bases each). CDR3 length: 15 amino acids. V was clipped by 2 bases and J by 2 bases, with 13 bases between them. Germline V gene sequence: CDR1 MNHNS, CDR2 SASEGT. This CDR3 reads CASSEFPGSAYEQYF. CDR3 nucleotides: TGTGCCAGCAGTGAATTTCCAGGGAGCGCCTACGAGCAGTACTTC.

The V gene is TRBV6-5, the J gene TRBJ2-7; D possibly corresponds to TRBD2 (5 bases). Trimming removed 0 bases from V and 2 bases from J, with 8 bases in between. This CDR3 contains 14 residues. The germline V gene encodes CDR1 MNHEY and CDR2 SVGAGI. The CDR3 nucleotides are TGTGCCAGCAGTTACTCGAGGGTACCCTACGAGCAGTACTTC. Translation: CASSYSRVPYEQYF.

The rearrangement joins TRBV4-3 to TRBJ2-3; D is unclear. The germline V gene has CDR1 LGHNA and CDR2 YSLEER. The CDR3 extends over 15 amino acids. V gave up 0 bases and J gave up 2 bases, with 9 bases separating them. The CDR3 reads CASSQEVATTDTQYF. DNA of the CDR3: TGCGCCAGCAGCCAAGAGGTCGCGACCACAGATACGCAGTATTTT.

The chain combines TRBV7-2 with TRBJ2-7; the D is unclear. Germline V gene lookup returns CDR1 SGHTA and CDR2 FQGNSA. This CDR3 region has 13 residues. The germline V and J ends were trimmed by 0 bases and 4 bases, with 7 bases remaining between them. Written as DNA, the CDR3 is TGTGCCAGCAGCTTAGCACAGTTTTACGAGCAGTACTTC. Encoded protein: CASSLAQFYEQYF.

This chain links TRBV21-1 with TRBJ2-5; the D segment call TRBD2 is taken from the table without a DNA check. TRBV21-1 is termed a pseudogene. The CDR3 has 16 amino acids. CDR3 region: CASSNTGTSGGETQYF. In nucleotides, the CDR3 is TGTGCCAGCAGTAACACCGGGACTAGCGGGGGAGAGACCCAGTACTTC.

The chain has TRBV29-1 and TRBJ1-1; D is ambiguous. Trimming took off 7 bases at V and 10 bases at J, with 7 bases between the two ends. The V gene's germline CDR1 is SQVTM and CDR2 ANQGSEA. This CDR3 region has 8 residues. CDR3 sequence (DNA): TGCAGCGGAGATGGAGCTTTCTTT. Protein product: CSGDGAFF.

This clone came up a few times. J is TRBJ2-3 and V is TRBV6-1, with D possibly being TRBD1 (6 bases). Deletions cut 2 bases from V and 2 bases from J, with 11 bases between. From germline, CDR1 is MNHNS and CDR2 SASEGT. The CDR3 contains 15 residues. CDR3 sequence: CASSERGGSTDTQYF. DNA for the CDR3: TGTGCCAGCAGTGAACGTGGGGGCTCCACAGATACGCAGTATTTT.

The genes are TRBV5-6 and TRBJ1-1; D remains unclear. Trimming took off 2 bases at V and 1 base at J, with 18 bases between the two ends. Looked up from germline, CDR1 is SGHDT and CDR2 is YYEEEE. CDR3 length: 17 amino acids. The CDR3 is CASSFAASLGQNTEAFF. The CDR3 DNA sequence: TGTGCCAGCAGCTTCGCCGCCTCGCTCGGCCAGAACACTGAAGCTTTCTTT.

The rearrangement uses TRBV5-1 and TRBJ2-7; tentatively, D is TRBD2 (6 bases). Germline assignment: CDR1 SGHRS and CDR2 YFSETQ. This CDR3 comprises 12 residues. The V gene lost 2 bases and the J gene lost 7 bases, with 10 bases spanning the gap. CDR3 protein: CASSFGGTEQYF. The CDR3 coding sequence is TGCGCCAGCAGCTTCGGGGGAACGGAGCAGTACTTC.

The chain carries TRBV6-5 and TRBJ1-1, with a weak D call TRBD1 (6 bases). V was shortened by 10 bases and J by 4 bases, with 10 bases between the two germline ends. This CDR3 has 11 residues. Per the germline V gene, CDR1 is MNHEY and CDR2 is SVGAGI. CDR3 residues: CAIKGGTEAFF. In DNA form, the CDR3 reads TGTGCCATCAAGGGGGGCACTGAAGCTTTCTTT.

The gene calls are TRBV2 and TRBJ1-1; tentatively, D is TRBD1 (6 bases). Germline loops: CDR1 SNHLY, CDR2 FYNNEI. V was pared by 8 bases and J by 0 bases, with 10 bases between. The CDR3 is 13 residues long. CDR3 amino acids: CASLDRLNTEAFF. The DNA of the CDR3 is TGTGCCAGCCTGGACAGACTGAACACTGAAGCTTTCTTT.

This clone was observed a few times. The V and J genes are TRBV27 and TRBJ1-4; the match to TRBD1 covers 8 bases. This CDR3 has 19 amino acids. The V and J ends lost 5 bases and 0 bases, in that order; junction bases with no gene match: 14. Germline CDR1 reads MNHEY; CDR2 reads SMNVEV (reference sequence). The CDR3 nucleotides read TGTGCCAGCAGTCCAAGGACAGGGAGAACCTTTGCAACTAATGAAAAACTGTTTTTT. Amino acids: CASSPRTGRTFATNEKLFF.

Here the CDR3 reads CASSHHSVATYEQYF. CDR3 sequence (DNA): TGTGCCAGCAGCCACCACTCAGTAGCGACCTACGAGCAGTACTTC. The rearrangement links TRBV7-2 to TRBJ2-7, with TRBD2 as a possible D gene (5 bases). This CDR3 spans 15 amino acids. The germline V and J ends were trimmed by 5 bases and 2 bases, with 16 bases remaining between them. In germline, CDR1 is SGHTA, CDR2 FQGNSA.

The chain has TRBV4-3 and TRBJ2-3, with D maybe TRBD2 (7 bases). The ends were cut back, 4 bases at V and 2 bases at J, with 16 bases in the middle. The CDR3 covers 16 residues. CDR1 is LGHNA, CDR2 YSLEER, per germline. CDR3 in DNA: TGCGCCAGCAGCCTTTGGGGGCGGGGGTCCACAGATACGCAGTATTTT. It translates to CASSLWGRGSTDTQYF.

This clone was recorded only once. This chain joins TRBV19 and TRBJ1-2; D is perhaps TRBD1 (5 bases). The germline V gene has CDR1 LNHDA and CDR2 SQIVND (reference sequence). The CDR3 is made up of 14 amino acids. Trimming pared 1 base from V and 6 bases from J, leaving 12 bases between. The CDR3 coding sequence is TGTGCCAGTAGTATAGGGCCGGGGGAGGATGGCTACACCTTC. It translates to CASSIGPGEDGYTF.